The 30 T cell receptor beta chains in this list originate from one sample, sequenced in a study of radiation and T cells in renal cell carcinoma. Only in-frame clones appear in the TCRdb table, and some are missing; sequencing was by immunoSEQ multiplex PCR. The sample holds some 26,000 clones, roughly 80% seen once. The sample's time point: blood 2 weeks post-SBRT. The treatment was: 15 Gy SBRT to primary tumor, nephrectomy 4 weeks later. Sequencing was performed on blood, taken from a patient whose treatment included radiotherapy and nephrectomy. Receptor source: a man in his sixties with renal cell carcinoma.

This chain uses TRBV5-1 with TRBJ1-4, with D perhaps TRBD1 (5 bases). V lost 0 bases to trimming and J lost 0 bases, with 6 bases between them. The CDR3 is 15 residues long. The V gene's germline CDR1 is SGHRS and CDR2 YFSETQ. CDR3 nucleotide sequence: TGCGCCAGCAGCTTGGGAGGGGCAACTAATGAAAAACTGTTTTTT. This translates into CASSLGGATNEKLFF.

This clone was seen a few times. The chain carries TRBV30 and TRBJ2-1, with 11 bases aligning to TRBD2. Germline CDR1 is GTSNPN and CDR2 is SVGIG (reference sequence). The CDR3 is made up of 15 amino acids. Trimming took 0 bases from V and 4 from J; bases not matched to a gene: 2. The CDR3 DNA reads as TGTGCCTGGAGTGTACGACTAGCGGGGTACAATGAGCAGTTCTTC. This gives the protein CAWSVRLAGYNEQFF.

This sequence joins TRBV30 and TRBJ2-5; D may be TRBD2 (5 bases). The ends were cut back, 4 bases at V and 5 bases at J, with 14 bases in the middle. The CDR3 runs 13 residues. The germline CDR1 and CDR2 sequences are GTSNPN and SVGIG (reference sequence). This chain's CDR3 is CAWNDGNRETQYF. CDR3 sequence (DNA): TGTGCCTGGAACGACGGGAATAGGGAGACCCAGTACTTC.

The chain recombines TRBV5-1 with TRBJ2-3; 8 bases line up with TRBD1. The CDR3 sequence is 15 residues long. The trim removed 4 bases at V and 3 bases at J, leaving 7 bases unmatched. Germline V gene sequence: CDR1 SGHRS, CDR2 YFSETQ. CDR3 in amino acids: CASSVPTGETDTQYF. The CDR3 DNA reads TGCGCCAGCAGCGTACCGACAGGGGAGACAGATACGCAGTATTTT.

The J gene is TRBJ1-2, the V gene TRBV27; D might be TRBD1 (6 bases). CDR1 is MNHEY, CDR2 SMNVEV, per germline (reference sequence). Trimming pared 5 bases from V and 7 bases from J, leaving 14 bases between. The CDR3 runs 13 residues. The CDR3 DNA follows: TGTGCCAGCAGTAGGGGGGATCGTGGTGGCTACACCTTC. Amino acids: CASSRGDRGGYTF.

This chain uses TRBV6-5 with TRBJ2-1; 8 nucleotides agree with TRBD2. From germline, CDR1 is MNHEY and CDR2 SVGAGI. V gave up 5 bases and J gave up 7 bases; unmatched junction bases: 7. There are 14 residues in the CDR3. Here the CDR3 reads CASSDQSGGNEQFF. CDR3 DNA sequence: TGTGCCAGCAGTGATCAGAGCGGGGGTAATGAGCAGTTCTTC.

In nucleotides, the CDR3 is TGTGCCAGCAGCTCTTCAGGGGTATCCTACAATGAGCAGTTCTTC. It specifies CASSSSGVSYNEQFF. The J gene is TRBJ2-1, the V gene TRBV9, with TRBD1 as a possible D gene (6 bases). Trimming took off 4 bases at V and 1 base at J, with 12 bases between the two ends. Looked up from germline, CDR1 is SGDLS and CDR2 is YYNGEE. The CDR3 is 15 residues long. Filled out from reference TRBV9 and TRBJ2-1, the complete variable domain reads DSGVTQTPKHLITATGQRVTLRCSPRSGDLSVYWYQQSLDQGLQFLIQYYNGEERAKGNILERFSAQQFPDLHSELNLSSLELGDSALYFCASSSSGVSYNEQFFGPGTRLTVL.

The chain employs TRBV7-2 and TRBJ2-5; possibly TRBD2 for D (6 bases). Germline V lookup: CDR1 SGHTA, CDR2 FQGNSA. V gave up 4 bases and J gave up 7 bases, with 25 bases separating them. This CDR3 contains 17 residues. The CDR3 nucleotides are TGTGCCAGCAGCTCCCGTCCTGGGCCAGGAGGGTCAGGGACCCAGTACTTC. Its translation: CASSSRPGPGGSGTQYF.

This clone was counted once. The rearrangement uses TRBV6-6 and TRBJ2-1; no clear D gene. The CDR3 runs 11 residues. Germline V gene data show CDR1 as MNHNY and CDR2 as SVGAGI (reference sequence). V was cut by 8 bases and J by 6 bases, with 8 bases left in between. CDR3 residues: CASQVFNEQFF. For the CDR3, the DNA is TGTGCCAGCCAGGTGTTCAATGAGCAGTTCTTC.

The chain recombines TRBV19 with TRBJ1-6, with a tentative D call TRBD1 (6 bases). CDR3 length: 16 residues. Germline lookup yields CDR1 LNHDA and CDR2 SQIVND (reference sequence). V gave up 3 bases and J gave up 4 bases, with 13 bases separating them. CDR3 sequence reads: CASSMSWTVYNSPLHF. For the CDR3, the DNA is TGTGCCAGTAGTATGAGTTGGACAGTATATAATTCACCCCTCCACTTT.

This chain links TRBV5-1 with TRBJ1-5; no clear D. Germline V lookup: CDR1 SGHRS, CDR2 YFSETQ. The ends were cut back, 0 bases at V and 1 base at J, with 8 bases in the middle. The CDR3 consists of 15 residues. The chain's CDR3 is CASSLEDGSNQPQHF. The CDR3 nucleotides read TGCGCCAGCAGCTTGGAAGATGGGAGCAATCAGCCCCAGCATTTT.

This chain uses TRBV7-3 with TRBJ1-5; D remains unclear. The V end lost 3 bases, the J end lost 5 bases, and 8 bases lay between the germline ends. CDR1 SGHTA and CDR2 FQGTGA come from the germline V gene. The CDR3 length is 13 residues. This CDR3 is CASSFGPDQPQHF. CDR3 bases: TGTGCCAGCAGCTTTGGACCGGATCAGCCCCAGCATTTT.

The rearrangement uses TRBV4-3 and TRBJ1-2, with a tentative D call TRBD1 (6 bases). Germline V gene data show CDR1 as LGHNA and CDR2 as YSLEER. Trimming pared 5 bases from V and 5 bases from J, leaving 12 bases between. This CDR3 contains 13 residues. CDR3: CASSGEGGYGYTF. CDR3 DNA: TGCGCCAGCAGCGGCGAGGGGGGTTATGGCTACACCTTC.

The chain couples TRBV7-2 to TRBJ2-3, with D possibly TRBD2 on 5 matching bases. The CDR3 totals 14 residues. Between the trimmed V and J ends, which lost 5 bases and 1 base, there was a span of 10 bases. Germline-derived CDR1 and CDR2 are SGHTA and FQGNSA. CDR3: CASSRDGGTDTQYF. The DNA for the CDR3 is TGTGCCAGCAGCCGGGATGGGGGCACAGATACGCAGTATTTT.

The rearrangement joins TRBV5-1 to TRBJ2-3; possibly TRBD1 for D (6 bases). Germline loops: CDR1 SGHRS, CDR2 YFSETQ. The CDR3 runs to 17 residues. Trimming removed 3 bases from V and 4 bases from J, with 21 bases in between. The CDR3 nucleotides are TGCGCCAGCAGCTATACCAACAGGGTCGATTGGGCAGATACGCAGTATTTT. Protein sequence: CASSYTNRVDWADTQYF.

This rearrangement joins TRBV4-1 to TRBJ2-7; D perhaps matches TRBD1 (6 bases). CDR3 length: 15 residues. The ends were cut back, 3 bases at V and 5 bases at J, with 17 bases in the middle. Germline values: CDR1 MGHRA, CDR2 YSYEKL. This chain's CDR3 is CASSHYGQGFNEQYF. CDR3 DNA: TGCGCCAGCAGCCATTACGGGCAGGGGTTCAACGAGCAGTACTTC.

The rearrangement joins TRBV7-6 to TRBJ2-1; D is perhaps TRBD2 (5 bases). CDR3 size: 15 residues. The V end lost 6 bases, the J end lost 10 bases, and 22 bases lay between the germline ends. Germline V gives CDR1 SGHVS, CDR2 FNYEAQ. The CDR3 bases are TGTGCCAGCAGTCCACTCGGGGTTGTGGTTTGGGAGCAGTTCTTC. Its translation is CASSPLGVVVWEQFF. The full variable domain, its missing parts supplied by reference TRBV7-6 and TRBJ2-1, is GAGVSQSPRYKVTKRGQDVALRCDPISGHVSLYWYRQALGQGPEFLTYFNYEAQQDKSGLPNDRFSAERPEGSISTLTIQRTEQRDSAMYRCASSPLGVVVWEQFFGPGTRLTVL.

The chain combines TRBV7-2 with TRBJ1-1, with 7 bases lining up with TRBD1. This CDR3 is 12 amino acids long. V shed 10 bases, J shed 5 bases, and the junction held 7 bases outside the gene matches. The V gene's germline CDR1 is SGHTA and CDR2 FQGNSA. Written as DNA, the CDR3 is TGTGCCACCGACAGGGTTTCGACTGAAGCTTTCTTT. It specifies CATDRVSTEAFF. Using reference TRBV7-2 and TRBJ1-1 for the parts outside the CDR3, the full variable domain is GAGVSQSPSNKVTEKGKDVELRCDPISGHTALYWYRQSLGQGLEFLIYFQGNSAPDKSGLPSDRFSAERTGGSVSTLTIQRTQQEDSAVYLCATDRVSTEAFFGQGTRLTVV.

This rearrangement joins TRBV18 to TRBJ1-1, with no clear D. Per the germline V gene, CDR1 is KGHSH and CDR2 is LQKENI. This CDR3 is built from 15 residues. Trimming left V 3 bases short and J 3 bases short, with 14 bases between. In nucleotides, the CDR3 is TGTGCCAGCTCACCGTCATGGGGAGCAGACACTGAAGCTTTCTTT. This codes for CASSPSWGADTEAFF.

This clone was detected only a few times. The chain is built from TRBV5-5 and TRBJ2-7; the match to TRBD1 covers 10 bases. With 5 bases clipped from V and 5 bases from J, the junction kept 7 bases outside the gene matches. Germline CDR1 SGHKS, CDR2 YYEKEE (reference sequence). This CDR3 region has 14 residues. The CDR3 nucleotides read TGTGCCAGCAGATGGGACAGGGGCCGCAACGAGCAGTACTTC. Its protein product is CASRWDRGRNEQYF. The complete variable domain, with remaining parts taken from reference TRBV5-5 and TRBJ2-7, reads DAGVTQSPTHLIKTRGQQVTLRCSPISGHKSVSWYQQVLGQGPQFIFQYYEKEERGRGNFPDRFSARQFPNYSSELNVNALLLGDSALYLCASRWDRGRNEQYFGPGTRLTVT.

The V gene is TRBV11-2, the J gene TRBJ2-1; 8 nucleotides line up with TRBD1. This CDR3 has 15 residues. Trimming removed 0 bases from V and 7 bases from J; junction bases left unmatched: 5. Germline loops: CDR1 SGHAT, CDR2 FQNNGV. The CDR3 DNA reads TGTGCCAGCAGCTTAGACCCAGGGGGCGGAAATGAGCAGTTCTTC. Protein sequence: CASSLDPGGGNEQFF.

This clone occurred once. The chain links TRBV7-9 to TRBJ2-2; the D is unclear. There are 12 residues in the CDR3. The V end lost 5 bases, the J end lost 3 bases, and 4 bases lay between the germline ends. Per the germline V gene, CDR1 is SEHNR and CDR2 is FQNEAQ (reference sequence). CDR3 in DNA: TGTGCCAGCAGCAGGTACACCGGGGAGCTGTTTTTT. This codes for CASSRYTGELFF.

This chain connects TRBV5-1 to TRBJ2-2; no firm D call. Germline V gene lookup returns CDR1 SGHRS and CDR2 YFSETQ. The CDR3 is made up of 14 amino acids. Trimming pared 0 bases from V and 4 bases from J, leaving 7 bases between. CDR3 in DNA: TGCGCCAGCAGCTTGGACTCTCTCACCGGGGAGCTGTTTTTT. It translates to CASSLDSLTGELFF.

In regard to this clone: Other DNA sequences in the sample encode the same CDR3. CDR3 amino acids: CASSLTTDTGELFF. CDR3 DNA: TGTGCCAGCAGCCTGACGACAGACACCGGGGAGCTGTTTTTT. The chain is built from TRBV11-2 and TRBJ2-2, with a tentative D call TRBD1 (5 bases). Germline V gene lookup returns CDR1 SGHAT and CDR2 FQNNGV. V dropped 5 bases and J dropped 3 bases, with 10 bases sitting between them. This CDR3 is built from 14 residues.

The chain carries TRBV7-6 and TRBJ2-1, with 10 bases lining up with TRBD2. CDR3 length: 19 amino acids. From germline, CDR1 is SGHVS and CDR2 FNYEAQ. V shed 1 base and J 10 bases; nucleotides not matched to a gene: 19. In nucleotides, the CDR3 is TGTGCCAGCAGCTTAGGTCCAGGTTCGAGCGGGAGGGTCAGCACGGAGCAGTTCTTC. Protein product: CASSLGPGSSGRVSTEQFF.

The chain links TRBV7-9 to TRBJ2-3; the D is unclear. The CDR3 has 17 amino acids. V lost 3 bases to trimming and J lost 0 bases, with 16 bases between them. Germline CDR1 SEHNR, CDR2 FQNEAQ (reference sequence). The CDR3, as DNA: TGTGCCAGCAGCTTCCAGAAGACTGATACTAGCACAGATACGCAGTATTTT. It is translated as CASSFQKTDTSTDTQYF.

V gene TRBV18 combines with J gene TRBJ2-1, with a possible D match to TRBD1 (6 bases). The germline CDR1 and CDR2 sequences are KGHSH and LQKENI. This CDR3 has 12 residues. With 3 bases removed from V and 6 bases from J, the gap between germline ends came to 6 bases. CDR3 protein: CASSPDSNEQFF. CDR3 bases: TGTGCCAGCTCACCGGACAGCAATGAGCAGTTCTTC. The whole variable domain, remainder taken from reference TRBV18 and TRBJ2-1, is NAGVMQNPRHLVRRRGQEARLRCSPMKGHSHVYWYRQLPEEGLKFMVYLQKENIIDESGMPKERFSAEFPKEGPSILRIQQVVRGDSAAYFCASSPDSNEQFFGPGTRLTVL.

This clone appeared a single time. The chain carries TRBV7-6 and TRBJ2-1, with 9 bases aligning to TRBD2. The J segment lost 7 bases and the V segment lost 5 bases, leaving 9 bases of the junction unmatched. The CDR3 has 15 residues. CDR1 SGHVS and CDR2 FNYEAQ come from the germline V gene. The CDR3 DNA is TGTGCCAGCAGCCCGAGACTAGCGGAAATTAATGAGCAGTTCTTC. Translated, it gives CASSPRLAEINEQFF.

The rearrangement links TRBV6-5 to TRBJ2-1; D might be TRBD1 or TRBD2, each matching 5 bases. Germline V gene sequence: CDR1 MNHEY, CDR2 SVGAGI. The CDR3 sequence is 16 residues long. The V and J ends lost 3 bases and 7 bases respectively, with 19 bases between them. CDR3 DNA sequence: TGTGCCAGCAGTTATCCTGGCGGGTGGGGGAAGAATGAGCAGTTCTTC. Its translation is CASSYPGGWGKNEQFF.

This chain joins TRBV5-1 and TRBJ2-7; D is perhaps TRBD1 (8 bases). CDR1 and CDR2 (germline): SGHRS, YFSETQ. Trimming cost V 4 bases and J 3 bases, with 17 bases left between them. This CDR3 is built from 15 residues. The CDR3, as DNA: TGCGCCAGCAGCCTCGGGGGGACAGGAGACTACGAGCAGTACTTC. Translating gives CASSLGGTGDYEQYF.